This T cell receptor beta chain was captured in a study of OX40 agonist ivuxolimab in advanced cancers. Overall study findings and caveats: Fewer expanded clones were found on average in CD4+ than in CD8+ T cells. In the 0.1 to 3.0 mg/kg range, CD4+ and CD8+ blood T cells had expanded clonally by week 6.

Blood was sampled at baseline, cycle 4 day 1, and cycle 7 day 1. Data came from immunoSEQ multiplex PCR; TCRdb stores just in-frame clones and leaves some out. This table holds about 27,000 clones, approximately 85% found once. A note on this clone: What it binds is unknown.

Germline assignment: CDR1 SGHDN and CDR2 FVKESK. V lost 0 bases, J lost 12 bases, and 12 bases lay in between. The CDR3 extends over 13 amino acids. The chain links TRBV14 to TRBJ2-1; D gene uncertain. The source of this sequence is an adult with an advanced solid tumor such as melanoma, head and neck, liver or kidney cancer. Sequenced here: CD4+ or CD8+ T cells sorted from blood, sampled in a trial of the OX40 agonist ivuxolimab. The CDR3 region is CASSQDRAGRQFF. CDR3 DNA sequence: TGTGCCAGCAGCCAAGATCGGGCAGGACGGCAGTTCTTC.